This paragraph reports one T cell receptor (beta chain). This specimen comes from a study of siplizumab effects on memory and regulatory T cells. In germline, CDR1 is ENHRY, CDR2 SYGVKD. Between the trimmed V and J ends, which lost 6 bases and 11 bases, there was a span of 14 bases. This CDR3 comprises 12 residues. Only in-frame clones appear in the TCRdb table, and some are missing; sequencing was by immunoSEQ multiplex PCR. The table lists approximately 82,000 clones, about 91% of them singletons. Sequencing was done on a sample of Tregs sorted from blood. The gene calls are TRBV10-3 and TRBJ1-3; no reliable D call. The source is a human donor in good health. CDR3 nucleotides: TGTGCCATCAGCACAGAGCGCACGGCCATATATTTT. Encoded protein: CAISTERTAIYF.